The entry that follows covers one TCR beta chain sequence. This entry comes from a study of blood T cell repertoires in COVID-19. Study summary: Samples of COVID-19 (acute and convalescent) were obtained from the United States, Italy and Spain. T cells, B-cell-depleted T cells, or PBMCs provided the cDNA or gDNA that served as material.

The authors' processing: Nucleated cell number was recorded as an estimate derived from reference gene primer amplification. TCRdb's copy holds only in-frame clones and misses some; the assay was immunoSEQ multiplex PCR. The D gene and trimming were derived from the DNA, and the V and J assignments and clone size from that table. The data show just under 300,000 clones, approximately 86% seen once. This receptor was identified in a man between 65 and 85 years old with acute or convalescent COVID-19. The sequencing input was peripheral blood.

The chain's CDR3 is CASSPSGIYEQYF. CDR3 sequence (DNA): TGCGCCAGCAGCCCTAGCGGGATCTACGAGCAGTACTTC. J is TRBJ2-7 and V is TRBV5-1; 9 nucleotides agree with TRBD2. Per the germline V gene, CDR1 is SGHRS and CDR2 is YFSETQ. The CDR3 consists of 13 residues. J lost 3 bases, V lost 4 bases, and 2 bases had no gene match.